This T cell receptor (beta chain) came from a study of T-cell memory formation after mild COVID-19. Study at large: TCR clusters were mostly donor specific.

TCRdb analysed the 5' RACE reads with MiXCR anew, one entry per CDR3 protein. The sample has 400,000 to 500,000 distinct CDR3 sequences, over 15% seen once. Concerning this clonotype itself: Its antigen remains unidentified.

General study findings and limits: Cross-reactive memory apparently joined, as some responding clones appeared in pre-infection memory. Proof of SARS-CoV-2 specificity was absent for the second-wave clones that crested on day 37.

The CDR3 runs to 15 residues. The V end lost 5 bases, the J end lost 5 bases, and 18 bases lay between the germline ends. The germline V gene has CDR1 SEHNR and CDR2 FQNEAQ (reference sequence). This sequence originates from an adult woman who had mild COVID-19 (a few samples of this study predate the infection). Cell type and time point are not known. The gene calls are TRBV7-9 and TRBJ2-5; D remains unclear. Specimen: PBMCs or a T cell subset sorted from them (not recorded which). The CDR3, as DNA: TGTGCCAGCAGCAACACTGCCGGATATCGGGAGACCCAGTACTTC. Translation: CASSNTAGYRETQYF.